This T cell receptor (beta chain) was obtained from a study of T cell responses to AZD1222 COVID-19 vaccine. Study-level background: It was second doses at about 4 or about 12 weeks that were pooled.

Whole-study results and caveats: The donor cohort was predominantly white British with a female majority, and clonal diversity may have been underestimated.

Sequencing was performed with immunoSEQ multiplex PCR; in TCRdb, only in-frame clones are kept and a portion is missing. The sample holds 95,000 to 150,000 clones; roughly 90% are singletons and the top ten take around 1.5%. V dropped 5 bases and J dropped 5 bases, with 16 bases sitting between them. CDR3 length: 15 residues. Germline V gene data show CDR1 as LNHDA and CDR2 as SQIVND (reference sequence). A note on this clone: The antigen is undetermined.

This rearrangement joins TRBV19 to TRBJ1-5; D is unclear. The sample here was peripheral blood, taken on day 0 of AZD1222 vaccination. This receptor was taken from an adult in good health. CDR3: CASSLGPLPHQPQHF. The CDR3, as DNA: TGTGCCAGTAGTCTTGGGCCGCTTCCCCATCAGCCCCAGCATTTT.